This TCR beta chain was obtained from a study of tumour-infiltrating T cells in Burkitt lymphoma. Study-level information: Overall and progression-free survival were predicted by productive clonality.

Only in-frame clones appear in the TCRdb table, and some are missing; sequencing was by immunoSEQ multiplex PCR. This sample has fewer than 2,500 clones, with less than 80% found just once. The CDR3 consists of 16 residues. Trimming took 3 bases from V and 4 from J; bases not matched to a gene: 7. Germline V gene data show CDR1 as LNHDA and CDR2 as SQIVND (reference sequence). This TCR was sampled from a human donor with diffuse large B-cell lymphoma. The gene calls are TRBV19 and TRBJ2-2, with 8 bases identical to TRBD1. Sequenced material: tumor tissue. The CDR3 here is CASSILQGVGTGELFF. The CDR3 coding sequence is TGTGCCAGTAGTATCTTACAGGGGGTCGGCACCGGGGAGCTGTTTTTT.